The present T cell receptor (beta chain) was sequenced within a study of cytomegalovirus exposure and HLA in healthy donors. The study ran its PCR with 60 Vbeta and 13 Jbeta primers. Sequenced by immunoSEQ multiplex PCR; TCRdb stores in-frame clones only, minus some. The sample's table shows 100,000 to 150,000 clones. On this clone: Antigen: not known.

The CDR3 has 15 amino acids. Germline CDR1 reads KGHSH; CDR2 reads LQKENI. V was shortened by 2 bases and J by 0 bases, with 10 bases between the two germline ends. Findings of the study overall: A classifier reportedly called cytomegalovirus status with high sensitivity and specificity. In a later analysis, donors in an Asian-associated ancestry cluster reportedly had fewer N-insertions in productive TCRs than the cohort mean. Previous analysis showed most TCR beta V segments were productive about 87% or about 30% of the time. A later analysis linked a missense variant in DCLRE1C to the trimming of TCR beta V and J genes.

Sequencing was done on a sample of PBMCs. The rearrangement joins TRBV18 to TRBJ1-1, with D possibly TRBD1 on 5 matching bases. The receptor's source is a woman between 40 and 50 years old in good health and CMV-seropositive. Written as DNA, the CDR3 is TGTGCCAGCTCACCATTGCGGGGGTTGAACACTGAAGCTTTCTTT. Translated, it gives CASSPLRGLNTEAFF.